The 15 T cell receptor beta chains below come from one sample, sequenced in a study of shared clonotypes between healthy human individuals (dated by TCRdb to about 2020). Library prep was done by the immunoSEQ multiplex PCR assay. TCRdb took over this immuneACCESS table, retaining in-frame rearrangements with V and J assigned. Such tables are incomplete; in checked studies, under half of the missing clones stem from an unresolved V gene, and the remainder is unexplained. The sample contains 2 million to 3 million clones, roughly nine tenths of them found a single time. The top ten clones comprise over 0.12% of the sample. The sequenced sample consisted of naive CD4+ T cells sorted from blood. The meaning of the sample's cell subset or site label: CD45RA+ positively selected. The receptors come from a young man in good health.

This clone has just one count. The chain links TRBV7-9 to TRBJ1-4; D is ambiguous. Trimming stripped 1 base from V and 4 bases from J, with 10 bases between. The length of the CDR3 is 15 residues. The germline V gene has CDR1 SEHNR and CDR2 FQNEAQ (reference sequence). The CDR3 region has the DNA TGTGCCAGCAGCTTAGATTTGGCAGTTAATGAAAAACTGTTTTTT. This translates into CASSLDLAVNEKLFF. The whole variable domain, remainder taken from reference TRBV7-9 and TRBJ1-4, is DTGVSQNPRHKITKRGQNVTFRCDPISEHNRLYWYRQTLGQGPEFLTYFQNEAQLEKSRLLSDRFSAERPKGSFSTLEIQRTEQGDSAMYLCASSLDLAVNEKLFFGSGTQLSVL.

CDR3 residues: CASSPGQGDRGAFF. The DNA of the CDR3 is TGTGCCAGCTCACCGGGACAGGGAGACCGGGGGGCTTTCTTT. The chain links TRBV18 to TRBJ1-1, with 9 bases that match TRBD1. The CDR3 runs to 14 residues. V was pared by 3 bases and J by 11 bases, with 10 bases of the junction left unmatched. The germline CDR1 and CDR2 sequences are KGHSH and LQKENI.

V is TRBV5-1 and J is TRBJ2-7; D is unresolved. The CDR3 consists of 14 residues. The germline V gene has CDR1 SGHRS and CDR2 YFSETQ. Trimming stripped 4 bases from V and 7 bases from J, with 18 bases between. The CDR3 is CASSEELPLREQYF. The CDR3 DNA is TGCGCCAGCAGCGAAGAGCTTCCGCTCCGGGAGCAGTACTTC.

The chain carries TRBV11-2 and TRBJ2-7, with D maybe TRBD1 (5 bases). The CDR3 totals 12 residues. V was cut by 3 bases and J by 6 bases, with 9 bases left in between. Germline values: CDR1 SGHAT, CDR2 FQNNGV. CDR3 DNA: TGTGCCAGCAGCTTCGGACATGGCGAGCAGTACTTC. The encoded protein is CASSFGHGEQYF.

This clone was picked up a small number of times. The V and J genes are TRBV19 and TRBJ1-6, with D possibly being TRBD1 (6 bases). Germline CDR1 LNHDA, CDR2 SQIVND (reference sequence). V was trimmed by 5 bases and J by 7 bases, leaving 12 bases between them. The CDR3 is 14 residues long. The CDR3 DNA reads TGTGCCAGTAGTGGCGCAGGGGACAATTCACCCCTCCACTTT. Protein product: CASSGAGDNSPLHF.

The CDR3 sequence is CAISSGLNEKLFF. The CDR3 bases are TGTGCCATCAGTTCAGGGTTGAATGAAAAACTGTTTTTT. The rearrangement uses TRBV10-3 and TRBJ1-4, with D perhaps matching TRBD1 (5 bases). The V and J ends lost 5 bases and 5 bases respectively, with 9 bases between them. The V gene's germline CDR1 is ENHRY and CDR2 SYGVKD. This CDR3 contains 13 residues.

The J gene is TRBJ2-3, the V gene TRBV15; 10 bases fit TRBD2. The CDR3 has 15 residues. Germline V CDR1 and CDR2: LNHNV, YYDKDF (reference sequence). With V trimmed by 4 bases and J by 0 bases, 1 base remained unmatched. In DNA form, the CDR3 reads TGTGCCACCAGCAAGACTAGCGGGAGCACAGATACGCAGTATTTT. It codes for CATSKTSGSTDTQYF.

The gene calls are TRBV30 and TRBJ2-3; D call uncertain. The germline gives CDR1 GTSNPN, CDR2 SVGIG (reference sequence). V shed 2 bases and J shed 2 bases, with 14 bases lying between them. The CDR3 consists of 15 residues. The CDR3 DNA sequence: TGTGCCTGGAGTCCCGGAGACTCGCACACAGATACGCAGTATTTT. Its protein is CAWSPGDSHTDTQYF.

DNA of the CDR3: TGTGCCAGCAGCCAGACGGGACTAGACTACAATGAGCAGTTCTTC. Encoded protein: CASSQTGLDYNEQFF. This chain links TRBV7-8 with TRBJ2-1; 8 positions agree with TRBD2. The J segment lost 3 bases and the V segment lost 5 bases, leaving 6 bases of the junction unmatched. CDR1 SGHVS and CDR2 FQNEAQ come from the germline V gene. The CDR3 extends over 15 amino acids.

The chain carries TRBV5-1 and TRBJ2-3; 9 nucleotides align to TRBD1. The V gene's germline CDR1 is SGHRS and CDR2 YFSETQ. V gave up 4 bases and J gave up 2 bases; unmatched junction bases: 11. The length of the CDR3 is 17 residues. The CDR3 is CASSRSTGGPITDTQYF. The CDR3 coding sequence is TGCGCCAGCAGCCGATCGACAGGGGGGCCTATCACAGATACGCAGTATTTT.

The chain uses TRBV5-1 and TRBJ2-2; TRBD2 is a possible D gene (7 bases). Germline V CDR1 and CDR2: SGHRS, YFSETQ. The CDR3 is 16 amino acids. V was pared by 4 bases and J by 0 bases, with 13 bases between. CDR3 DNA: TGCGCCAGCAGCGCCGGGGGGCTCGCGAACACCGGGGAGCTGTTTTTT. This sequence encodes CASSAGGLANTGELFF.

The DNA for the CDR3 is TGCAGCGTGCCGCCCCTAGCGGTGTACACAGATACGCAGTATTTT. Translated, it gives CSVPPLAVYTDTQYF. The rearrangement links TRBV29-1 to TRBJ2-3; 7 bases are a match to TRBD2. The CDR3 has 15 amino acids. Germline CDR1 and CDR2: SQVTM and ANQGSEA. V was clipped by 6 bases and J by 2 bases; unmatched bases: 11.

This chain connects TRBV19 to TRBJ1-4; weak D call: TRBD1 (6 bases). Germline V gene lookup returns CDR1 LNHDA and CDR2 SQIVND (reference sequence). The CDR3 is 15 amino acids. V was trimmed by 6 bases and J by 5 bases, leaving 16 bases between them. The CDR3 protein is CASSRFWTDNEKLFF. Here the CDR3 DNA reads TGTGCCAGTAGCCGCTTTTGGACAGACAATGAAAAACTGTTTTTT. Combining the CDR3 with reference TRBV19 and TRBJ1-4 gives the whole variable domain DGGITQSPKYLFRKEGQNVTLSCEQNLNHDAMYWYRQDPGQGLRLIYYSQIVNDFQKGDIAEGYSVSREKKESFPLTVTSAQKNPTAFYLCASSRFWTDNEKLFFGSGTQLSVL.

This clone appeared a single time. The chain uses TRBV5-4 and TRBJ2-1; TRBD1 matches at 8 bases. V shed 4 bases, J shed 9 bases, and the junction held 9 bases outside the gene matches. Per germline, CDR1 SGHNT and CDR2 YYREEE (reference sequence). The CDR3 spans 14 residues. The CDR3 region has the DNA TGTGCCAGCAGCCCCGGGACAGGATTTGGTGAGCAGTTCTTC. Protein sequence: CASSPGTGFGEQFF. The variable domain in full, with the rest retrieved from reference TRBV5-4 and TRBJ2-1, is ETGVTQSPTHLIKTRGQQVTLRCSSQSGHNTVSWYQQALGQGPQFIFQYYREEENGRGNFPPRFSGLQFPNYSSELNVNALELDDSALYLCASSPGTGFGEQFFGPGTRLTVL.

With respect to this clone: The same CDR3 is also encoded by other DNA sequences in this sample. This chain links TRBV5-4 with TRBJ2-1; 10 positions agree with TRBD2. Germline V gene sequence: CDR1 SGHNT, CDR2 YYREEE (reference sequence). This CDR3 is 15 amino acids long. Germline trimming cut 1 base from V and 3 bases from J; bases unmatched to any gene: 1. CDR3 coding DNA: TGTGCCAGCAGCTTGAGACTAGCGGGCTACAATGAGCAGTTCTTC. Its translation: CASSLRLAGYNEQFF.